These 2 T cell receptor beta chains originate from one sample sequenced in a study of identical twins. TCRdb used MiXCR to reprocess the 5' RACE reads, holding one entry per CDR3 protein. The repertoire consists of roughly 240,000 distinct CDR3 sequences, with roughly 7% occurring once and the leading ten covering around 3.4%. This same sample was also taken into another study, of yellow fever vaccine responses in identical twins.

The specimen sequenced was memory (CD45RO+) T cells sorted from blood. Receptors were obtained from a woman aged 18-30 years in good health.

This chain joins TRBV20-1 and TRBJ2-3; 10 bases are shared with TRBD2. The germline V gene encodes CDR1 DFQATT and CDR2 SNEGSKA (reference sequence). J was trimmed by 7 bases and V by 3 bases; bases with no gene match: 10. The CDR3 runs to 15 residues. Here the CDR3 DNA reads TGCAGTGCTAGGAGCGGGGGGGCCATTACCAATACGCAGTATTTT. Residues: CSARSGGAITNTQYF.

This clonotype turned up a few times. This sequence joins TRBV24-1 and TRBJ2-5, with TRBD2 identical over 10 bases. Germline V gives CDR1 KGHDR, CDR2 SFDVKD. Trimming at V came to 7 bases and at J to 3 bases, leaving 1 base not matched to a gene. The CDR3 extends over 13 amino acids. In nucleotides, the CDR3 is TGTGCCACCAGCCTAGCGGGAGAAGAGACCCAGTACTTC. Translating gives CATSLAGEETQYF.